This entry lists 12 T cell receptor beta chains sequenced from one sample in a study of blood T cell repertoires in COVID-19. Sequencing was performed with immunoSEQ multiplex PCR; in TCRdb, only in-frame clones are kept and a portion is missing. The sample lists around 440,000 clones; 70% to 90% were seen once. Sequencing used peripheral blood. Receptors were obtained from a woman between 50 and 59 years old with COVID-19, enrolled during active disease.

The chain is built from TRBV19 and TRBJ2-1; 11 nucleotides agree with TRBD2. Trimming took 4 bases from V and 8 from J; bases not matched to a gene: 4. CDR3 size: 14 residues. The germline V gene encodes CDR1 LNHDA and CDR2 SQIVND (reference sequence). In nucleotides, the CDR3 is TGTGCCAGTAGTACTCTAGCGGGGGGCGATGAGCAGTTCTTC. This gives the protein CASSTLAGGDEQFF.

This chain joins TRBV7-9 and TRBJ1-1, with D uncertain. This CDR3 is built from 14 residues. The ends were cut back, 6 bases at V and 5 bases at J, with 16 bases in the middle. In germline, CDR1 is SEHNR, CDR2 FQNEAQ (reference sequence). DNA of the CDR3: TGTGCCAGCAGACCCCTCGGCGGCGGGACTGAAGCTTTCTTT. Residues: CASRPLGGGTEAFF.

The V gene is TRBV9, the J gene TRBJ2-2, with 12 nucleotides matching TRBD2. Germline V gene sequence: CDR1 SGDLS, CDR2 YYNGEE. The CDR3 spans 16 residues. Trimming at V came to 3 bases and at J to 3 bases, leaving 3 bases not matched to a gene. DNA for the CDR3: TGTGCCAGCAGCGGGAGACTAGCGGGGGACACCGGGGAGCTGTTTTTT. Protein sequence: CASSGRLAGDTGELFF.

J is TRBJ1-2 and V is TRBV19; no definite D call. The germline V gene encodes CDR1 LNHDA and CDR2 SQIVND (reference sequence). The V gene lost 1 base and the J gene lost 13 bases, with 13 bases spanning the gap. This CDR3 contains 12 residues. This CDR3 is CASSIGQKFPTF. CDR3 coding DNA: TGTGCCAGTAGTATAGGGCAGAAGTTCCCCACCTTC.

The V gene is TRBV28, the J gene TRBJ1-6; a possible D gene is TRBD1 (5 bases). Trimming removed 9 bases at V and 7 bases at J, with 22 bases between. Germline V CDR1 and CDR2: MDHEN, SYDVKM. CDR3 size: 16 residues. The CDR3 reads CASYLRGARGNSPLHF. In DNA form, the CDR3 reads TGTGCCAGTTACTTGAGGGGTGCTCGGGGGAATTCACCCCTCCACTTT.

The CDR3 DNA sequence: TGTGCCACCTTACCCAGGGACAGGGTATATTGGAACTATGGCTACACCTTC. Translated: CATLPRDRVYWNYGYTF. The chain is built from TRBV19 and TRBJ1-2, with TRBD1 matching over 9 bases. The V gene end was trimmed by 10 bases and the J gene end by 2 bases; junction bases not matched to a gene: 17. Germline CDR1 and CDR2: LNHDA and SQIVND (reference sequence). There are 17 residues in the CDR3.

V usage is TRBV27 and J usage is TRBJ2-1; TRBD2 matches 12 bases. CDR3 length equals 16 residues. J lost 7 bases, V lost 2 bases, and 6 bases had no gene match. Germline CDR1 MNHEY, CDR2 SMNVEV (reference sequence). This chain's CDR3 is CASSLSLAGGLNEQFF. CDR3 bases: TGTGCCAGCAGTTTAAGCCTAGCGGGGGGGCTAAATGAGCAGTTCTTC.

The gene calls are TRBV19 and TRBJ1-3; no clear D. Deletions cut 3 bases from V and 2 bases from J, with 11 bases between. CDR3 length equals 15 residues. Germline lookup yields CDR1 LNHDA and CDR2 SQIVND (reference sequence). The CDR3 nucleotides are TGTGCCAGTAGTATGGAGCGGGGTACTGGAAACACCATATATTTT. This translates into CASSMERGTGNTIYF.

The genes are TRBV10-2 and TRBJ1-2; D ambiguous. The V end lost 6 bases, the J end lost 8 bases, and 25 bases lay between the germline ends. This CDR3 spans 16 amino acids. Germline CDR1 WSHSY, CDR2 SAAADI. The CDR3 nucleotides are TGCGCCAGCAGAGTGAGCGGCACAGCATCTCTCAGCGGCTACACCTTC. Translated, it gives CASRVSGTASLSGYTF.

The chain is built from TRBV6-1 and TRBJ2-1; the match to TRBD1 covers 10 bases. The CDR3 is 18 residues long. V was clipped by 0 bases and J by 15 bases; unmatched bases: 20. Germline V gene lookup returns CDR1 MNHNS and CDR2 SASEGT. In DNA, the CDR3 is TGTGCCAGCAGTGAAGCCTATGCGTTCGGACAGGGGGGGTTCGTGGCGTTCTTC. It encodes CASSEAYAFGQGGFVAFF.

J is TRBJ2-3 and V is TRBV10-1, with D possibly being TRBD2 (6 bases). Trimming took off 2 bases at V and 3 bases at J, with 15 bases between the two ends. This CDR3 is 16 amino acids long. The germline gives CDR1 WNHNN, CDR2 SYGVQD (reference sequence). CDR3 sequence reads: CASSEGGAHGTDTQYF. DNA for the CDR3: TGCGCCAGCAGTGAGGGAGGGGCCCACGGGACAGATACGCAGTATTTT.

V gene TRBV27 combines with J gene TRBJ1-3; D uncertain. The germline V gene encodes CDR1 MNHEY and CDR2 SMNVEV (reference sequence). The V gene lost 5 bases and the J gene lost 0 bases, with 11 bases spanning the gap. The CDR3 totals 15 residues. CDR3 loop: CASSEIGDSGNTIYF. CDR3 in DNA: TGTGCCAGCAGTGAAATCGGGGACTCTGGAAACACCATATATTTT.